These 26 T cell receptor gamma chains share one sample of origin, sequenced in a study of γδ T cells in repeated Plasmodium falciparum infection. TCRdb reprocessed the multiplex PCR reads through CATT. Of 20,000 to 30,000 gamma-chain clones in the sample, about 2.9% were seen once. Bulk repertoires came from Vgamma9/Vdelta2+ or Vdelta2-negative gammadelta T cells flow-sorted from PBMC. Specimen: gamma-delta T cells from blood. Receptor source: a pool of human donors (malaria-infected and uninfected, not separated).

A remark on this clone: A far larger clone is only one base removed, so a read error is likely. No DNA is shown, since the ends of the CDR3 on it are uncertain; the CDR3 is the one TCRdb lists. The V gene is given as TRGV9, and no J gene call is available. Germline values: CDR1 GITISATS, CDR2 ISYDGTV (reference sequence). The CDR3 length is 30 residues, termini included. The CDR3: CALWEQGLRNSLAVEQHLLSQVSIGRIQHF.

The sample holds a few counts of this clone. This chain joins TRGV9 and TRGJP. As TCRdb names no J gene, one was assigned here on the basis of a DNA match to germline. The germline V gene has CDR1 GITISATS and CDR2 ISYDGTV (reference sequence). The CDR3 loop spans 17 amino acids. V dropped 1 base and J dropped 12; count of bases not matched to a gene: 12. The DNA of the CDR3 is TGTGCCTTGTGGGAGGTCCGGGCAGGTGGGGGCAAAAAAATCAAGGTATTT. This encodes CALWEVRAGGGKKIKVF.

This clone has a count of ten or more. The V call is TRGV4, the J call TRGJ1 or TRGJ2. V shed 6 bases and J 6 bases; nucleotides not matched to a gene: 11. From germline, CDR1 is EGSTGY and CDR2 YDSYTSSV. The CDR3 consists of 13 residues. The DNA for the CDR3 is TGTGCCACCTGGTCGTGGACAGGTTATAAGAAACTCTTT. Residues: CATWSWTGYKKLF.

This clone came up a few times. A far bigger clonotype differs at one base, so this is likely a read error. This same CDR3 is encoded by further DNA sequences in the sample. The chain carries TRGV9 and TRGJ1 or TRGJ2. TCRdb does not report a J gene; here it was assigned by matching the DNA to germline references. CDR1 and CDR2 (germline): GITISATS, ISYDGTV (reference sequence). The CDR3 covers 13 residues. Trimming cost V 7 bases and J 4 bases; bases outside gene matches: 10. CDR3 residues: CALCSPNYYKKLF. The CDR3 region has the DNA TGTGCCTTGTGTAGCCCGAACTATTATAAGAAACTCTTT.

As to this clone: Only one base separates this from a far larger clonotype, so it likely reflects a read error. Distinct nucleotide sequences in the sample also encode this CDR3. CDR3 protein: CALWEVTSCYKKLF. The CDR3 DNA reads as TGTGCCTTGTGGGAGGTGACAAGTTGTTATAAGAAGCTCTTT. The genes are TRGV9 and TRGJ1 or TRGJ2. The CDR3 covers 14 residues. Germline V gene sequence: CDR1 GITISATS, CDR2 ISYDGTV (reference sequence).

This clone has at least ten counts. This DNA translates differently at residues 5, 6 and 12 from the TCRdb protein, which is that of a much larger clone; a read error is likely, and the protein shown is the DNA's own translation. The chain joins TRGV9 to TRGJP. Germline CDR1 is GITISATS and CDR2 is ISYDGTV (reference sequence). The CDR3 has 16 residues. In DNA, the CDR3 is TGTGCCTTGTGGGATGGGCAAGAGTTGGGCAAAGAAATCAAGGTATTT. Translated: CALWDGQELGKEIKVF.

This clone was counted a few times. The protein TCRdb gives is from a much larger clone and does not agree with this DNA's translation at residue 16, likely a read error; the protein shown here comes from the DNA. V gene TRGV9 combines with J gene TRGJP. The CDR3 is 17 residues long. Looked up from germline, CDR1 is GITISATS and CDR2 is ISYDGTV (reference sequence). CDR3 DNA: TGTGCCTTGTGGGAGAAGGGGCAAGAGTTGGGCAAAAAAATCAAGTTATTT. This encodes CALWEKGQELGKKIKLF.

In this sample, this clone turned up many times. A single base is all that separates this from a far larger clone, so a read error is likely. The same CDR3 is also encoded by other DNA sequences in this sample. V is TRGV2 and J is TRGJ1 or TRGJ2. CDR3 length equals 13 residues. Germline-derived CDR1 and CDR2 are EGSNGY and YDSYNSKV. Germline trimming cut 1 base from V and 3 bases from J; bases unmatched to any gene: 3. The CDR3 sequence: CATWDGLYYKKLF. CDR3 bases: TGTGCCACCTGGGACGGACTTTATTATAAGAAACTCTTT.

At least ten counts were recorded for this clone. The TCRdb protein, from a much larger clone, departs from this DNA's translation at residue 2, likely by read error; the protein shown derives from the DNA. The chain uses TRGV4 and TRGJ1 or TRGJ2. This CDR3 has 12 residues. Germline V CDR1 and CDR2: EGSTGY, YDSYTSSV. CDR3 in amino acids: CTTWHLYYKKLF. In DNA form, the CDR3 reads TGTACCACCTGGCACCTTTATTATAAGAAACTCTTT.

In this sample, this clone turned up a few times. A read error is the likely source, as a far larger clone sits one nucleotide away. Additional DNA sequences in this sample encode the identical CDR3. The rearrangement joins TRGV9 to TRGJ1 or TRGJ2. Here the J gene was assigned by germline matching of the DNA, as TCRdb has none. The CDR3 is made up of 13 amino acids. Germline V gene lookup returns CDR1 GITISATS and CDR2 ISYDGTV (reference sequence). The CDR3 DNA reads TGTGCCCTGTGGGAGGACGTTTATTATAAGAAACTCTTT. Residues: CALWEDVYYKKLF.

This clone was observed a handful of times. It is likely a read error: a sequence one base away is far more abundant. The same CDR3 is also encoded by other DNA sequences in this sample. The rearrangement uses TRGV9 and TRGJ1 or TRGJ2. TCRdb supplies no J gene; here it was assigned by aligning the nucleotide sequence to germline. Germline loops: CDR1 GITISATS, CDR2 ISYDGTV (reference sequence). The V segment lost 4 bases and the J segment 6 bases; nucleotides outside the gene matches: 12. The CDR3 sequence is 14 residues long. The DNA of the CDR3 is TGTGCCTTGTGGGAAACCCGGTGGTGTTATAAGAAACTCTTT. Protein product: CALWETRWCYKKLF.

This clone turned up a few times. This DNA's translation and the protein TCRdb lists, from a much larger clone, do not match at residue 10, likely due to a read error; the protein shown is translated from the DNA. V is TRGV9 and J is TRGJP. In the absence of a J gene in TCRdb, the DNA was matched to germline to assign it here. The CDR3 runs 21 residues. CDR1 is GITISATS and CDR2 is ISYDGTV in the germline V gene (reference sequence). J gave up 4 bases and V 1 base, and 16 bases lay outside the gene matches. The CDR3 sequence is CALWEVHIPRRQELGKKIKVF. The CDR3 nucleotides read TGTGCCTTGTGGGAGGTCCACATCCCTAGACGTCAAGAGTTGGGCAAAAAAATCAAGGTATTT.

This clone was counted at least ten times. This probably arose from a read error, given a far larger clone one base away. Other DNA sequences in the sample encode the same CDR3. The V call is TRGV4, the J call TRGJ1 or TRGJ2. TCRdb records no J gene; here it was assigned by comparing the DNA to germline. Germline V gene data show CDR1 as EGSTGY and CDR2 as YDSYTSSV. This CDR3 has 14 residues. CDR3 in DNA: TGTGCTACCTGGGATGGGCCTGGATATTATAAGAAACTCTTT. Amino acid sequence: CATWDGPGYYKKLF.

This clone has a handful of counts. The translation of this DNA and the TCRdb protein of a much larger clone differ at residue 13, probably owing to a read error; the protein shown here is translated from the DNA. The V segment is TRGV8, and no J call was made. CDR1 VENAVY and CDR2 YDSYNSRV come from the germline V gene. The CDR3 extends over 15 amino acids. The CDR3 loop is CATWAPRSSDWIRTF. In nucleotides, the CDR3 is TGTGCCACCTGGGCCCCAAGGAGTAGTGATTGGATCAGGACGTTT.

Of note for this clone: A read error likely explains why the TCRdb protein, taken from a much larger clone, differs from this DNA's translation at residue 3; the protein shown is translated from the DNA. The rearrangement joins TRGV4 to TRGJ1 or TRGJ2. This CDR3 contains 15 residues. CDR1 is EGSTGY, CDR2 YDSYTSSV, per germline. CDR3: CAAWDGPSGGYKKLF. In nucleotides, the CDR3 is TGTGCCGCCTGGGATGGCCCCTCTGGGGGGTATAAGAAACTCTTT.

On this clone itself: TCRdb assigns this DNA the protein of a much larger clone, which departs from its translation at residue 6; this likely reflects a read error, and the protein shown comes from translating the DNA. The V gene is TRGV9, the J gene TRGJ1 or TRGJ2. The J gene was not available in TCRdb and was assigned here by matching the DNA to germline segments. The V and J ends lost 3 bases and 10 bases, in that order; junction bases with no gene match: 12. The CDR3 is 13 residues long. From germline, CDR1 is GITISATS and CDR2 ISYDGTV (reference sequence). In DNA form, the CDR3 reads TGTGCCTTGTGGGAGACCCCAATTATGAAGAAACTCTTT. This sequence encodes CALWETPIMKKLF.

This clone showed up many times. The rearrangement links TRGV2 to TRGJP2. Matching the DNA to germline supplied the J gene, which TCRdb does not give. Germline lookup yields CDR1 EGSNGY and CDR2 YDSYNSKV. CDR3 size: 16 residues. V shed 0 bases and J 5 bases; nucleotides not matched to a gene: 9. CDR3 in DNA: TGTGCCACCTGGGACGGGCAAGGTGCGAGTGATTGGATCAAGACGTTT. This codes for CATWDGQGASDWIKTF.

This clone was seen repeatedly, ten times or more. V is TRGV9 and J is TRGJ1 or TRGJ2. The CDR3 has 15 residues. Germline CDR1 is GITISATS and CDR2 is ISYDGTV (reference sequence). J was trimmed by 0 bases and V by 0 bases; bases with no gene match: 5. Here the CDR3 reads CALWEVHENYYKKLF. In nucleotides, the CDR3 is TGTGCCTTGTGGGAGGTGCACGAGAATTATTATAAGAAACTCTTT.

In this sample, this clone turned up many times. CDR3 sequence: CATWDTNYYKKLF. CDR3 sequence (DNA): TGTGCCACCTGGGATACGAATTATTATAAGAAACTCTTT. The chain couples TRGV2 to TRGJ1 or TRGJ2. V lost 4 bases to trimming and J lost 0 bases; unmatched junction nucleotides: 3. The germline V gene has CDR1 EGSNGY and CDR2 YDSYNSKV. The CDR3 spans 13 residues.

This clone was counted at least ten times. The protein TCRdb lists belongs to a much larger clone and differs from this DNA's translation at residue 4, which points to a read error; the protein shown is made from the DNA. J is TRGJ1 or TRGJ2 and V is TRGV9. Matching the DNA to germline supplied the J gene, which TCRdb does not give. The CDR3 spans 14 residues. From germline, CDR1 is GITISATS and CDR2 ISYDGTV (reference sequence). The CDR3 region has the DNA TGTGCCTTGCGGGAGGTGCAGGATTATTATAAGAAACTCTTT. Translating it yields CALREVQDYYKKLF.

This clone has only a few counts. The protein in TCRdb stems from a much larger clone and differs at residue 14 from this DNA's translation, likely a read error; here the protein is translated from the DNA. V and J are TRGV2 and TRGJP2. The J gene, not given by TCRdb, was assigned here from a germline match of the nucleotide sequence. CDR3 length equals 17 residues. Germline assignment: CDR1 EGSNGY and CDR2 YDSYNSKV. This chain's CDR3 is CATWDEPSSRSDWTKTF. For the CDR3, the DNA is TGTGCCACCTGGGACGAGCCTTCTTCCCGTAGTGATTGGACCAAGACGTTT.

The table lists this clone with many counts. The chain uses TRGV5 and TRGJ1 or TRGJ2. Per germline, CDR1 VINAFY and CDR2 YDVSNSKD. This CDR3 spans 11 amino acids. Trimming at V came to 0 bases and at J to 12 bases, leaving 5 bases not matched to a gene. The CDR3 DNA sequence: TGTGCCACCTGGGACAGGCAAAGGAAACTCTTT. This gives the protein CATWDRQRKLF.

This clone was found a few times. The protein recorded in TCRdb matches a much larger clone and deviates from this DNA's translation at residue 7, suggesting a read error; the protein here is obtained by translating the DNA. V usage is TRGV9 and J usage is TRGJP2. Since TCRdb gives no J gene, matching the DNA to germline was used here to assign it. Germline lookup yields CDR1 GITISATS and CDR2 ISYDGTV (reference sequence). The CDR3 is 17 amino acids. After removal of 5 bases from V and 8 bases from J, the junction contained 20 bases not matched to a gene. CDR3 in amino acids: CALWAKETERRDWIKTF. The DNA for the CDR3 is TGTGCCTTGTGGGCAAAAGAAACGGAGAGGAGGGATTGGATCAAGACGTTT.

Many counts were recorded for this clone. A far larger clone is only one base removed, so a read error is likely. The same CDR3 can be traced to other DNA sequences in this sample. The V and J genes are TRGV4 and TRGJ1 or TRGJ2. TCRdb offers no J gene call, so here the DNA was matched to germline to obtain one. The CDR3 has 13 amino acids. Germline CDR1 EGSTGY, CDR2 YDSYTSSV. The DNA of the CDR3 is TGTGCTACCTGGGATGCGCCTTATTATAAGAAACTCTTT. As protein: CATWDAPYYKKLF.

Regarding this clone: A single base is all that separates this from a far larger clone, so a read error is likely. The sample contains more than one DNA sequence encoding this CDR3. The chain carries TRGV9 and TRGJ1 or TRGJ2. Germline matching of the DNA provided the J gene here, since TCRdb leaves it blank. The length of the CDR3 is 18 residues. CDR1 and CDR2 (germline): GITISATS, ISYDGTV (reference sequence). DNA for the CDR3: TGTGCTTTGTGGGAGGTGCATTGGAATTCCTCCGGGGGATATAAGAAACTCTTT. This sequence encodes CALWEVHWNSSGGYKKLF.

This clone has at least ten counts. The rearrangement uses TRGV5 and TRGJ1 or TRGJ2. The CDR3 runs 14 residues. CDR1 and CDR2 from the germline V gene are VINAFY and YDVSNSKD. V lost 1 base and J lost 7; bases outside the gene matches: 10. The chain's CDR3 is CATWDSPRSYKKLF. In nucleotides, the CDR3 is TGTGCCACCTGGGACAGCCCCCGATCCTATAAGAAACTCTTT.